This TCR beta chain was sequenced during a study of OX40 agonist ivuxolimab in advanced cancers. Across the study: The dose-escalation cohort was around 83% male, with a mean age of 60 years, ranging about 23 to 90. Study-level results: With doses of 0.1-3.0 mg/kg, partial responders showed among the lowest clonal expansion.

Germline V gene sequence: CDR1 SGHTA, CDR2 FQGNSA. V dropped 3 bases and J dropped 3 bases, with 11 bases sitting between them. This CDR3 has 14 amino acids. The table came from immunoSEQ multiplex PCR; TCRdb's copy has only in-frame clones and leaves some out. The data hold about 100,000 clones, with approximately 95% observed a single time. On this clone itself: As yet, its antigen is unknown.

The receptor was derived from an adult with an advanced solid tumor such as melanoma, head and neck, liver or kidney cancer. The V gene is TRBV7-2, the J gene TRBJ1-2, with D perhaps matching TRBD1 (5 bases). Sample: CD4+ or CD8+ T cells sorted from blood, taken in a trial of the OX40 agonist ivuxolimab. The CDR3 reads CASSFGQFYYGYTF. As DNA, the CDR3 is TGTGCCAGCAGCTTCGGACAATTCTACTATGGCTACACCTTC. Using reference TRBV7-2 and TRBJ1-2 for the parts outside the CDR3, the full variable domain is GAGVSQSPSNKVTEKGKDVELRCDPISGHTALYWYRQSLGQGLEFLIYFQGNSAPDKSGLPSDRFSAERTGGSVSTLTIQRTQQEDSAVYLCASSFGQFYYGYTFGSGTRLTVV.